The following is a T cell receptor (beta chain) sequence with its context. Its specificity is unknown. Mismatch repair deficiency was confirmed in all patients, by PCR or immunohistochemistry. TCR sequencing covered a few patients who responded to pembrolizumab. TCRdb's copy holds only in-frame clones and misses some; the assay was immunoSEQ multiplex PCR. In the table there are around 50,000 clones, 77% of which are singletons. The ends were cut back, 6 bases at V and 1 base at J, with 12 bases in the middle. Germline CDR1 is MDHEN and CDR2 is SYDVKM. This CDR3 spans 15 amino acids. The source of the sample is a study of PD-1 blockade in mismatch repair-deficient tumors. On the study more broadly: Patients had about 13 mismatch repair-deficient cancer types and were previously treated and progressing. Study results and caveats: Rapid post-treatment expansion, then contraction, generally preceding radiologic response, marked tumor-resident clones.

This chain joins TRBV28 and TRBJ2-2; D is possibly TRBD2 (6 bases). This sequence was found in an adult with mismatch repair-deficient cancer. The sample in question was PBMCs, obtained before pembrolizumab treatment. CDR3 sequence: CASRGGRRNTGELFF. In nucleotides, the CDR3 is TGTGCCAGCAGGGGGGGACGGAGGAACACCGGGGAGCTGTTTTTT.